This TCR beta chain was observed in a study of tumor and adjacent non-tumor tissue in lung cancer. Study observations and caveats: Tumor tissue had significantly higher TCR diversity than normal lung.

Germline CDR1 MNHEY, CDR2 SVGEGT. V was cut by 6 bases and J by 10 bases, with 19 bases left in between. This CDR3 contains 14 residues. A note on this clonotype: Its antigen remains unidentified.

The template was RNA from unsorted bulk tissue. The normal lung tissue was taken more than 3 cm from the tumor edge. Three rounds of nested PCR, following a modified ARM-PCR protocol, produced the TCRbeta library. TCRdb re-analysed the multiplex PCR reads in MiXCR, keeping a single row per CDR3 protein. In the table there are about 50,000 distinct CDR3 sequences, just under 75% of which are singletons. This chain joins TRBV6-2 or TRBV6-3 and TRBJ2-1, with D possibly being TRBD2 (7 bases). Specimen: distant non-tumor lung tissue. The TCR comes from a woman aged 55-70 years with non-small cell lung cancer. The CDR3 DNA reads TGTGCCAGCAGGAATCCGGGGGGCGAGGACGAGCAGTTCTTC. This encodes CASRNPGGEDEQFF.